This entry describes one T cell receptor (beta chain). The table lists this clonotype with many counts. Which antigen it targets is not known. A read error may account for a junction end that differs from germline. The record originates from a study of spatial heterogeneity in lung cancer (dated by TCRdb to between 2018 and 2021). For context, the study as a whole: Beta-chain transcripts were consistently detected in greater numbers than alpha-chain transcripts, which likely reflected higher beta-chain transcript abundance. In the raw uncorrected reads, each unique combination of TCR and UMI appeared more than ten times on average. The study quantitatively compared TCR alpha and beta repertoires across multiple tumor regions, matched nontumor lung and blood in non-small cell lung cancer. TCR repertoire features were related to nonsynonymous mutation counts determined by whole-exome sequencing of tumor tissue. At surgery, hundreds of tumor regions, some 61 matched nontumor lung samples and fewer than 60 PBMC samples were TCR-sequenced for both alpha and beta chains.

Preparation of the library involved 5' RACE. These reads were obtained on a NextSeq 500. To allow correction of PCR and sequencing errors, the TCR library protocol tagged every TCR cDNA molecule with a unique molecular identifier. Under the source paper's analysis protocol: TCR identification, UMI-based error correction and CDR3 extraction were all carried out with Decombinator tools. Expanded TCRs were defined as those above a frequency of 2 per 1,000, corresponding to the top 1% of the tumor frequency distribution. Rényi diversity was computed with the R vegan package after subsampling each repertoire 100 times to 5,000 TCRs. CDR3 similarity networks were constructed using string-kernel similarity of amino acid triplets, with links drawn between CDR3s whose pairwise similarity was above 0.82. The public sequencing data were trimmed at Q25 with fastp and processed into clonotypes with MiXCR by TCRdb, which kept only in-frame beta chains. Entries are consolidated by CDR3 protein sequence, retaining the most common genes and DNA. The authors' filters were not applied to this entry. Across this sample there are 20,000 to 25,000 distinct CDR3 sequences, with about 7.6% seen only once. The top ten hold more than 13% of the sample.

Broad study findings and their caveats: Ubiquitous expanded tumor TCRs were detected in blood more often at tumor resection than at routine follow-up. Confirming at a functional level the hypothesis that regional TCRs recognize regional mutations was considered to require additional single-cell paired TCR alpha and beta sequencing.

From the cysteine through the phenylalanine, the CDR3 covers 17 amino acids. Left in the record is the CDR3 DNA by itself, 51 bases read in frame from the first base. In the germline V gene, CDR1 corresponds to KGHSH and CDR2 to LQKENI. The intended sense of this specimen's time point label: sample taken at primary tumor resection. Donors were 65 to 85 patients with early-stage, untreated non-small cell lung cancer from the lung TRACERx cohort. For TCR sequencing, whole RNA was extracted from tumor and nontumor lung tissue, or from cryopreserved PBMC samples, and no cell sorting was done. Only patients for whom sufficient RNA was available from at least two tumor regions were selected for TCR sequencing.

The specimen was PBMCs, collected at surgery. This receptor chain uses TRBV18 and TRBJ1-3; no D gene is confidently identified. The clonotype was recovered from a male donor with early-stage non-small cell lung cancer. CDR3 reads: CASSSPGTTPSGNTIYF. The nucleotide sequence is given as TGTGCCAGCTCATCACCCGGTACGACGCCATCTGGAAACACCATATATTTT. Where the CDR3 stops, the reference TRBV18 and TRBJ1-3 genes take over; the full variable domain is NAGVMQNPRHLVRRRGQEARLRCSPMKGHSHVYWYRQLPEEGLKFMVYLQKENIIDESGMPKERFSAEFPKEGPSILRIQQVVRGDSAAYFCASSSPGTTPSGNTIYFGEGSWLTVV.